Below, 25 T cell receptor beta chains from the same sample are listed, as sequenced in a study of spatial heterogeneity in lung cancer. Study observations and caveats: Tumoral mutation counts were tracked by counts of expanded intratumoral alpha and beta TCRs.

Time point in this sample: sample taken at primary tumor resection. These receptors' targets are unknown. One entry per CDR3 protein, called by TCRdb with MiXCR from the 5' RACE reads. The profile shows 11,000 to 15,000 distinct CDR3 sequences, approximately 4.5% of them singletons. The sequencing used lung tumor tissue, collected at surgery. The origin of the receptors is a female donor with early-stage non-small cell lung cancer.

The genes are TRBV11-2 and TRBJ1-6, with D uncertain. V lost 0 bases and J 7 bases, leaving 4 bases between the germline ends. Germline CDR1 SGHAT, CDR2 FQNNGV. The CDR3 consists of 13 residues. The CDR3 region is CASSLDRNSPLHF. CDR3 coding DNA: TGTGCCAGCAGCTTAGATCGCAATTCACCCCTCCACTTT.

The table lists this clonotype with many counts. This sequence joins TRBV12-5 and TRBJ1-3, with 9 bases identical to TRBD1. In germline, CDR1 is LGHNT, CDR2 FRNRAP. The CDR3 sequence is 15 residues long. V lost 6 bases to trimming and J lost 2 bases; unmatched junction nucleotides: 5. The CDR3 reads CASGTGTGTGNTIYF. Here the CDR3 DNA reads TGTGCTAGTGGGACCGGGACAGGGACTGGAAACACCATATATTTT.

In this sample, this clonotype turned up many times. The rearrangement joins TRBV12-3 or TRBV12-4 to TRBJ2-7; no firm D call. The CDR3 covers 14 residues. Deletions cut 3 bases from V and 2 bases from J, with 11 bases between. The CDR3 DNA is TGTGCCAGCAGTTTCAGCGACCGCGCCTACGAGCAGTACTTC. It yields the protein CASSFSDRAYEQYF.

This clonotype was seen ten or more times. The rearrangement links TRBV20-1 to TRBJ1-6, with TRBD1 matching 9 bases. CDR1 and CDR2 (germline): DFQATT, SNEGSKA (reference sequence). This CDR3 contains 13 residues. V trimming: 5 bases; J trimming: 9 bases; junction bases outside the gene matches: 5. CDR3 sequence reads: CSAPRDRASPLHF. The CDR3 DNA reads TGCAGTGCTCCTCGGGACAGGGCTTCACCCCTCCACTTT.

This clonotype was recorded at least ten times. The V and J genes are TRBV18 and TRBJ2-5; TRBD2 might be the D (5 bases). The CDR3 covers 15 residues. Germline CDR1 and CDR2: KGHSH and LQKENI. Trimming took 4 bases from V and 5 from J, leaving 17 bases between them. For the CDR3, the DNA is TGTGCCAGCTCACTCGCCCCCGTCCCGGGGGAGACCCAGTACTTC. This sequence encodes CASSLAPVPGETQYF.

This clonotype was seen ten or more times. J is TRBJ1-5 and V is TRBV6-5; tentative D call: TRBD1 (6 bases). Germline CDR1 MNHEY, CDR2 SVGAGI. This CDR3 contains 13 residues. Trimming shortened V by 7 bases and J by 5 bases, and 12 bases separated the two germline ends. This CDR3 is CASMGRGDQPQHF. The CDR3 coding sequence is TGTGCCAGCATGGGCAGGGGTGATCAGCCCCAGCATTTT.

This clonotype came up many times. The gene calls are TRBV18 and TRBJ2-3; D may correspond to TRBD1 or TRBD2 (5 bases each). V was shortened by 1 base and J by 0 bases, with 20 bases between the two germline ends. CDR3 length: 19 amino acids. CDR1 and CDR2 (germline): KGHSH, LQKENI. The DNA of the CDR3 is TGTGCCAGCTCACCACGTGGCCAGAGAGGGGATTCTAGCACAGATACGCAGTATTTT. Its translation is CASSPRGQRGDSSTDTQYF.

This clonotype was seen many times. The gene calls are TRBV5-4 and TRBJ2-5; D is perhaps TRBD1 (6 bases). V shed 4 bases and J shed 3 bases, with 10 bases lying between them. CDR3 length: 13 amino acids. From germline, CDR1 is SGHNT and CDR2 YYREEE (reference sequence). The CDR3 DNA is TGTGCCAGCAGCCACGAGGGGGAAGAGACCCAGTACTTC. Protein: CASSHEGEETQYF. Together with reference TRBV5-4 and TRBJ2-5, the CDR3 gives the full variable domain: ETGVTQSPTHLIKTRGQQVTLRCSSQSGHNTVSWYQQALGQGPQFIFQYYREEENGRGNFPPRFSGLQFPNYSSELNVNALELDDSALYLCASSHEGEETQYFGPGTRLLVL.

This clonotype was counted ten times or more. The chain links TRBV4-2 to TRBJ2-5; D is uncertain. With 1 base removed from V and 4 bases from J, the gap between germline ends came to 7 bases. The CDR3 contains 13 residues. CDR1 and CDR2 (germline): LGHNA, YNFKEQ. The CDR3 spells CASSQVSLETQYF. CDR3 DNA: TGTGCCAGCAGCCAAGTCTCTTTAGAGACCCAGTACTTC.

The rearrangement uses TRBV5-1 and TRBJ2-7; D not resolved. Trimming shortened V by 0 bases and J by 2 bases, and 9 bases separated the two germline ends. Germline V lookup: CDR1 SGHRS, CDR2 YFSETQ. CDR3 length: 14 residues. The CDR3 is CASSLDLFAYEQYF. The CDR3, as DNA: TGCGCCAGCAGCTTGGACCTATTTGCCTACGAGCAGTACTTC.

This clonotype was detected a few times. The chain has TRBV2 and TRBJ2-7; 9 nucleotides agree with TRBD1. Germline trimming cut 5 bases from V and 4 bases from J; bases unmatched to any gene: 6. This CDR3 is 14 amino acids long. The V gene's germline CDR1 is SNHLY and CDR2 FYNNEI. In DNA, the CDR3 is TGTGCCAGCAGTCCCGGGACAGGGTCGTACGAGCAGTACTTC. Translated, it gives CASSPGTGSYEQYF. Supplemented by reference TRBV2 and TRBJ2-7, the full variable domain reads EPEVTQTPSHQVTQMGQEVILRCVPISNHLYFYWYRQILGQKVEFLVSFYNNEISEKSEIFDDQFSVERPDGSNFTLKIRSTKLEDSAMYFCASSPGTGSYEQYFGPGTRLTVT.

This clonotype was counted ten times or more. V is TRBV20-1 and J is TRBJ1-2; D gene unclear. Between the trimmed V and J ends, which lost 2 bases and 11 bases, there was a span of 18 bases. The CDR3 is 13 residues long. From germline, CDR1 is DFQATT and CDR2 SNEGSKA (reference sequence). CDR3 in amino acids: CSARSGAGRGYTF. CDR3 DNA: TGCAGTGCTAGATCGGGAGCTGGACGAGGATACACCTTC.

This clonotype was seen many times. The chain links TRBV7-8 to TRBJ2-3, with D possibly being TRBD1 (6 bases). CDR1 and CDR2 from the germline V gene are SGHVS and FQNEAQ. V gave up 2 bases and J gave up 0 bases, with 9 bases separating them. The CDR3 totals 15 residues. The CDR3 sequence: CASSLYRGSTDTQYF. The CDR3 nucleotides are TGTGCCAGCAGCTTATATAGGGGGAGCACAGATACGCAGTATTTT. The complete variable domain, with remaining parts taken from reference TRBV7-8 and TRBJ2-3, reads GAGVSQSPRYKVAKRGQDVALRCDPISGHVSLFWYQQALGQGPEFLTYFQNEAQLDKSGLPSDRFFAERPEGSVSTLKIQRTQQEDSAVYLCASSLYRGSTDTQYFGPGTRLTVL.

The chain carries TRBV28 and TRBJ1-3, with D possibly being TRBD1 (5 bases). Germline V gene sequence: CDR1 MDHEN, CDR2 SYDVKM. The CDR3 is 14 residues long. Trimming removed 7 bases from V and 4 bases from J, with 14 bases in between. CDR3 in DNA: TGTGCCAGCAATGTAAACAGGCTCGGAAACACCATATATTTT. Residues: CASNVNRLGNTIYF. Full variable domain (outside the CDR3, taken from reference TRBV28 and TRBJ1-3): DVKVTQSSRYLVKRTGEKVFLECVQDMDHENMFWYRQDPGLGLRLIYFSYDVKMKEKGDIPEGYSVSREKKERFSLILESASTNQTSMYLCASNVNRLGNTIYFGEGSWLTVV.

This clonotype was observed many times. The chain uses TRBV10-3 and TRBJ2-5, with D hard to call. Germline V gives CDR1 ENHRY, CDR2 SYGVKD. The CDR3 loop spans 12 amino acids. The V end lost 2 bases, the J end lost 2 bases, and 3 bases lay between the germline ends. The DNA of the CDR3 is TGTGCCATCAGTGAGGGGCAAGAGACCCAGTACTTC. Translated, it gives CAISEGQETQYF.

This clonotype came up many times. This rearrangement joins TRBV24-1 to TRBJ1-2; 8 positions agree with TRBD1. The length of the CDR3 is 14 residues. CDR1 and CDR2 (germline): KGHDR, SFDVKD. The ends lost 6 bases at V and 4 bases at J; junction bases unmatched: 6. CDR3 nucleotide sequence: TGTGCCACCAGTCCCCGGGACAGGAGCTATGGCTACACCTTC. Encoded protein: CATSPRDRSYGYTF.

This clonotype showed up just a few times. The chain recombines TRBV4-3 with TRBJ1-2; 9 bases agree with TRBD1. The ends lost 0 bases at V and 8 bases at J; junction bases unmatched: 10. Germline V gives CDR1 LGHNA, CDR2 YSLEER. The CDR3 runs to 16 residues. CDR3 protein: CASSQDPTGQGRGYTF. The CDR3 region has the DNA TGCGCCAGCAGCCAAGATCCGACCGGACAGGGGAGAGGCTACACCTTC.

This clonotype has ten or more counts. The chain is built from TRBV7-9 and TRBJ2-3, with TRBD2 matching over 14 bases. Per germline, CDR1 SEHNR and CDR2 FQNEAQ (reference sequence). The trim removed 4 bases at V and 6 bases at J, leaving 3 bases unmatched. There are 15 residues in the CDR3. CDR3 nucleotides: TGTGCCAGCAGCTCGGGACTAGCGGGGGTGGATACGCAGTATTTT. Protein sequence: CASSSGLAGVDTQYF.

This clonotype has at least ten counts. The chain has TRBV5-1 and TRBJ1-6; D possibly corresponds to TRBD1 (5 bases). The CDR3 contains 16 residues. CDR1 SGHRS and CDR2 YFSETQ come from the germline V gene. Trimming took 4 bases from V and 6 from J, leaving 17 bases between them. The CDR3 spells CASSNNGGSSNSPLHF. The CDR3 coding sequence is TGCGCCAGCAGCAATAACGGGGGTTCTTCTAATTCACCCCTCCACTTT.

In this sample, this clonotype turned up many times. The chain links TRBV28 to TRBJ1-4; maybe TRBD1 (6 bases). V was pared by 10 bases and J by 3 bases, with 27 bases between. The CDR3 totals 18 residues. CDR1 is MDHEN, CDR2 SYDVKM, per germline. The CDR3 nucleotides are TGTGCCACCACCAGAGGGGGGGCGCCGGGACTGGCTAATGAAAAACTGTTTTTT. It is translated as CATTRGGAPGLANEKLFF.

This clonotype was detected many times. J is TRBJ1-2 and V is TRBV11-2, with 9 nucleotides matching TRBD1. Unmatched junction bases numbered 9, after V lost 5 bases and J lost 2 bases. Looked up from germline, CDR1 is SGHAT and CDR2 is FQNNGV. The CDR3 length is 16 residues. The CDR3 spells CASSPTPGQGNYGYTF. The DNA for the CDR3 is TGTGCCAGCAGCCCAACTCCTGGACAGGGGAACTATGGCTACACCTTC.

At least ten counts were recorded for this clonotype. The chain links TRBV5-5 to TRBJ1-1; unclear D gene. The V and J ends lost 7 bases and 6 bases respectively, with 10 bases between them. Per the germline V gene, CDR1 is SGHKS and CDR2 is YYEKEE (reference sequence). The CDR3 runs to 11 residues. CDR3 sequence (DNA): TGTGCCAGCCAGCAAGGGCCTGAAGCTTTCTTT. Translation gives CASQQGPEAFF.

This clonotype has ten or more counts. V and J are TRBV20-1 and TRBJ1-2; D not certain. Looked up from germline, CDR1 is DFQATT and CDR2 is SNEGSKA (reference sequence). CDR3 length equals 12 residues. V shed 1 base and J shed 5 bases, with 8 bases lying between them. The CDR3 coding sequence is TGCAGTGCTAGAGGGGCGGATTATGGCTACACCTTC. It is translated as CSARGADYGYTF.

This clonotype was counted many times. The chain recombines TRBV2 with TRBJ1-6; D not resolved. Germline-derived CDR1 and CDR2 are SNHLY and FYNNEI. Trimming stripped 4 bases from V and 7 bases from J, with 23 bases between. The CDR3 totals 18 residues. CDR3 residues: CASSVQKPTWGVNSPLHF. In DNA form, the CDR3 reads TGTGCCAGCAGTGTACAGAAACCCACCTGGGGAGTGAATTCACCCCTCCACTTT. The variable domain in full, with the rest retrieved from reference TRBV2 and TRBJ1-6, is EPEVTQTPSHQVTQMGQEVILRCVPISNHLYFYWYRQILGQKVEFLVSFYNNEISEKSEIFDDQFSVERPDGSNFTLKIRSTKLEDSAMYFCASSVQKPTWGVNSPLHFGNGTRLTVT.

The chain carries TRBV20-1 and TRBJ1-1; D possibly corresponds to TRBD1 (5 bases). This CDR3 has 15 amino acids. Germline V gene sequence: CDR1 DFQATT, CDR2 SNEGSKA (reference sequence). Trimming cost V 3 bases and J 1 base, with 15 bases left between them. CDR3 bases: TGCAGTGCTAGGCCCCCCCCAGGGCCGAACACTGAAGCTTTCTTT. Translation gives CSARPPPGPNTEAFF.